Sequencing of this T cell receptor (beta chain) was carried out in a study of beta chain features in type 1 diabetes. Findings of the study overall: Shorter TCRB CDR3s, moderately but significantly so, marked every one of the four CD4+ subsets in Type 1 diabetes patients.

Sorting with CD45RO/CCR7/CD25/CD127/CD95/CD27 yielded naive, central memory, regulatory and stem-like memory CD4+ cells. Each of the sorted populations had a purity greater than 95%. With respect to this clone: The antigen is unknown.

V lost 2 bases to trimming and J lost 9 bases, with 11 bases between them. CDR1 and CDR2 from the germline V gene are SGHAT and FQNNGV. The CDR3 is 13 amino acids. Reverse transcription of all isolated RNA meant that expressed TCRB transcripts were sequenced. The method was immunoSEQ multiplex PCR; TCRdb's version includes in-frame clones alone and lacks a portion of them. The table lists some 160,000 clones, around 9.7% of them singletons. This clonotype was obtained from a woman aged 30 to 39 with type 1 diabetes. The chain combines TRBV11-2 with TRBJ2-1; D is possibly TRBD2 (5 bases). Sequenced: central memory CD4+ T cells from blood. For the CDR3, the DNA is TGTGCCAGCAGCTTAATTCTGGGGAGTGAGCAGTTCTTC. This codes for CASSLILGSEQFF.